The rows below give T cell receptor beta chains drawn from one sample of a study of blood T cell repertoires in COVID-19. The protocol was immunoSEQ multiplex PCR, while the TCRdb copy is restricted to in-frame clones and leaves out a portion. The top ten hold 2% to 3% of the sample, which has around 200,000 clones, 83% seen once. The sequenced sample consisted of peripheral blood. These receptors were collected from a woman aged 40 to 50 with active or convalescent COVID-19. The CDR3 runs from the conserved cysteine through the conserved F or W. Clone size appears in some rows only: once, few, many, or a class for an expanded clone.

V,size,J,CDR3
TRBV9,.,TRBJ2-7,CASSVTSGGYEQYF
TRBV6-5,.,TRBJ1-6,CASSYGTGASPLHF
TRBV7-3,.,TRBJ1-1,CASSSLSLTVNTEAFF
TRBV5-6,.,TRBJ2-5,CASSLVGGRGETQYF
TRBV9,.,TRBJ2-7,CASSVGPSSIGSYEQYF
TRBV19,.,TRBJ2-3,CASSMTTRETDTQYF
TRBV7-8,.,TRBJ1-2,CASSSGLGYGYTF
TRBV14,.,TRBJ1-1,CASSLQGMSEAFF
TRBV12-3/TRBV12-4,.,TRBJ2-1,CASSHLQGNEQFF
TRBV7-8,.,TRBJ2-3,CASKPSRGGLGTPDTQYF
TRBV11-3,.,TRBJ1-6,CASSLKFTRGGSYNSPLHF
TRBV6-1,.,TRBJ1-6,CASSDWRRGNNSPLHF
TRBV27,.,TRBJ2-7,CASSSHRTSGAYEQYF
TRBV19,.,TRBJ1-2,CASSTGAGVVTYGYTF
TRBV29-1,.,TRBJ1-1,CSVESGWVAFF
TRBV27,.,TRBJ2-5,CASSYPPGLAGGRETQYF
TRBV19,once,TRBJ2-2,CASSAGAWDTGELFF
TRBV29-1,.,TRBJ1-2,CSVRPPRQGSNYGYTF
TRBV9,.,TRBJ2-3,CASRPTDRASGADTQYF
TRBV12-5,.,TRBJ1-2,CASGFGTRSFYGYTF
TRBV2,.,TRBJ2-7,CASSHVAESYEQYF
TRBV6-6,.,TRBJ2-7,CASSRQAYEQYF
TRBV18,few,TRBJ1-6,CASSPFGEDSPLHF
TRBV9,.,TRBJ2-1,CASSPSGGGASYNEQFF
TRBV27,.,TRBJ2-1,CASSEGGYYNEQFF
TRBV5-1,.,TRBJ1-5,CASSLTGNQPQHF
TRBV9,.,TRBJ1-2,CASSPRPGEAVYGYTF
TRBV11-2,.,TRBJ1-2,CASSSGQGSGYTF